This entry is about one TCR beta chain. This CDR3 comprises 13 residues. The V gene's germline CDR1 is SNHLY and CDR2 FYNNEI. Trimming left V 11 bases short and J 10 bases short, with 21 bases between. The sample is drawn from a study of cytomegalovirus exposure and HLA in healthy donors. The PCR had 60 Vbeta and 13 Jbeta primers. Data came from immunoSEQ multiplex PCR; TCRdb stores just in-frame clones and leaves some out. Among about 140,000 clones, about 78% were seen once, and the ten largest hold around 6.8%. V usage is TRBV2 and J usage is TRBJ2-1; possibly TRBD2 for D (7 bases). The sequenced material came from PBMCs. This TCR was recovered from a man in his forties in good health and CMV-seropositive. The CDR3 nucleotides read TGTGCCCAGGAGGGGGGGCCCATGGGGGAGCAGTTCTTC. Amino acids: CAQEGGPMGEQFF.